The rows below give T cell receptor beta chains drawn from one sample of a study of T-cell memory formation after mild COVID-19. A single record per CDR3 protein comes from TCRdb applying MiXCR to the 5' RACE reads. This table has about 110,000 distinct CDR3 sequences, about a sixth appearing once. The sequencing sample was made of PBMCs or a T cell subset sorted from them (not recorded which). Receptor source: an adult woman who had mild COVID-19 (a few samples of this study predate the infection). Cell type and time point are not known. Each CDR3 is given with its conserved first and last residue. Size is stated for part of the rows, as once, few or many counts, or as a class when the clone is expanded.

>TRBJ2-3|TRBV20-1|few
CSATLAGRTDTQYF
>TRBJ1-5|TRBV27|-
CASSDQGGGNQPQHF
>TRBJ2-7|TRBV7-9|few
CASRSSGTGIYEQYF
>TRBJ2-1|TRBV7-2|-
CASSSPGQGLLSRFTFF
>TRBJ2-1|TRBV6-2/TRBV6-3|few
CASSTDRELAGGPFHNEQFF
>TRBJ2-3|TRBV27|few
CASSLAGTGVLTDTQYF
>TRBJ1-1|TRBV15|-
CATSSRTGGRLNTEAFF
>TRBJ1-2|TRBV29-1|many
CSVGGQGYVGYTF
>TRBJ2-1|TRBV10-3|few
CAISDTGDEQFF
>TRBJ2-1|TRBV2|few
CASIPRGGDNEQFF
>TRBJ2-1|TRBV7-6|-
CASSLISGVYNEQFF
>TRBJ2-5|TRBV6-1|-
CASSEGTGGPYEGETQYF
>TRBJ2-2|TRBV25-1|few
CASSDPLAGHTGELFF
>TRBJ2-3|TRBV7-6|few
CASSPRLAGIDTQYF
>TRBJ1-1|TRBV4-1|few
CASSQGQGDTEAFF
>TRBJ2-3|TRBV19|-
CASSTRLAIPSTDTQYF
>TRBJ1-2|TRBV9|-
CASSPQGTANYGYTF
>TRBJ1-2|TRBV6-5|-
CASSPPSGGLYGYTF
>TRBJ1-5|TRBV12-3/TRBV12-4|-
CASSFRWADSNQPQHF
>TRBJ2-3|TRBV12-3/TRBV12-4|few
CASSKDRGLTDTQYF
>TRBJ1-2|TRBV7-9|-
CASSHRVSLGNYGYTF
>TRBJ2-3|TRBV4-3|-
CASSQQQGSSGTDTQYF
>TRBJ2-5|TRBV24-1|-
CATSDTGTPGGGETQYF
>TRBJ2-7|TRBV3-1|few
CASSQEAGTLGIYEQYF